This T cell receptor (beta chain) originates from a study of Graves' ophthalmopathy and Graves' hyperthyroidism. General study results and limits: Ophthalmopathy progression cases were predicted by the model with roughly 71% sensitivity and almost 75% specificity.

Amplification of TCR beta CDR3 regions used RNA transcripts. HTBI primers primed a first-round RT-PCR, and a second-round multiplex PCR followed. TCRdb reprocessed the multiplex PCR reads via MiXCR and lists one record per CDR3 protein. The profile shows 340,000 or so distinct CDR3 sequences, about a sixth of them singletons. This clonotype was observed at least ten times. Its antigen is unidentified. Patients were left out if they had other autoimmune diseases, uncontrolled infections, pregnancy or lactation. CDR3 size: 15 residues. V dropped 4 bases and J dropped 8; count of bases not matched to a gene: 13.

This chain links TRBV12-3 or TRBV12-4 with TRBJ1-2; 7 bases line up with TRBD1. The sequence was collected from an adult man with Graves' ophthalmopathy. The sample was peripheral blood. CDR3 DNA sequence: TGTGCCAGCAGTTCGGGACAGCTAACACACACAGGCTACACCTTC. It translates to CASSSGQLTHTGYTF.